This TCR beta chain was identified in a study of T cell responses to AZD1222 COVID-19 vaccine. Study-wide background: Second-dose intervals of approximately 4 or approximately 12 weeks were pooled.

Details on this clone: No antigen is known for it.

CDR1 and CDR2 (germline): MNHEY, SVGAGI. The CDR3 is 14 residues long. Between the trimmed V and J ends, which lost 7 bases and 4 bases, there was a span of 14 bases. Findings and caveats of the study: Repertoires were sampled only after the peak T cell response. Spike regions recognized by vaccine-associated CD4 TCRs spanned the protein, led by 160-218 and 743-854. White British ancestry dominated among donors, who included more females, and clonal diversity was possibly underestimated.

Repertoires were generated with immunoSEQ multiplex PCR, while TCRdb's copy carries only in-frame clones and drops some. The sample comprises roughly 49,000 clones, about 83% of which are singletons, and 6.6% rests with the top ten. This chain uses TRBV6-5 with TRBJ1-5; D might be TRBD1 (5 bases). The sequence was collected from an adult in good health. Sequenced material: peripheral blood, taken on day 0 of AZD1222 vaccination. The CDR3 sequence is CASNKDRTNQPQHF. The CDR3 DNA follows: TGTGCCAGCAATAAAGACAGAACTAATCAGCCCCAGCATTTT.